The clone carrying this T cell receptor beta chain has at least ten counts. Its target is unknown. These data belong to a study of CD8 T cells in ankylosing spondylitis. V lost 5 bases and J 6 bases, leaving 13 bases between the germline ends. This CDR3 has 14 amino acids. The germline V gene has CDR1 MNHNS and CDR2 SASEGT. Study conclusions and caveats: There was reportedly significant enrichment of clones that were disease-linked in matched ankylosing spondylitis synovial fluid. A motif of eight or nine highly homologous TCR beta variants was seen as apparently characteristic of ankylosing spondylitis blood. Certain motif variants had earlier appeared in reactive arthritis synovial fluid and blood.

For TCR beta, libraries came from quantitative 5'-RACE with molecular barcodes. Each CDR3 protein is one row after TCRdb ran MiXCR on the 5' RACE reads. Altogether more than 250,000 distinct CDR3 sequences are present, approximately 10% being singletons, with the ten largest covering roughly a tenth. The chain carries TRBV6-1 and TRBJ2-2; possible D gene TRBD1, 6 bases. The source of this sequence is a female donor with ankylosing spondylitis or in good health (not recorded which). Sequences were obtained from blood, either unsorted or a sorted T cell fraction (not recorded which). CDR3 coding DNA: TGTGCCAGCAGTAAAACAGGGACCGCCGGGGAGCTGTTTTTT. Its protein is CASSKTGTAGELFF.